A single sample is the source of the 5 T cell receptor beta chains below, sequenced in a study of shared clonotypes between healthy human individuals. The data were produced by immunoSEQ multiplex PCR, yet TCRdb's version contains in-frame clones alone and is incomplete. The sample holds around 620,000 clones, roughly 96% seen once. Naive CD8 cells comprised CD45RO-negative, CCR7-positively selected cells, excluding terminally differentiated effector memory CD45RA+ cells. The material sequenced was naive CD8+ T cells sorted from blood. These receptors were collected from a woman aged 25 to 39 in good health.

V is TRBV11-2 and J is TRBJ1-1, with D uncertain. CDR1 is SGHAT and CDR2 is FQNNGV in the germline V gene. This CDR3 contains 14 residues. The ends were cut back, 1 base at V and 0 bases at J, with 6 bases in the middle. The CDR3 here is CASSLVRLNTEAFF. The CDR3 DNA sequence: TGTGCCAGCAGCTTAGTGAGATTGAACACTGAAGCTTTCTTT.

This chain connects TRBV10-3 to TRBJ2-4; D may be TRBD1 (6 bases). The CDR3 spans 13 residues. CDR1 is ENHRY and CDR2 is SYGVKD in the germline V gene. V was shortened by 10 bases and J by 3 bases, with 13 bases between the two germline ends. CDR3 residues: CATGQSDKNIQYF. The CDR3 DNA is TGTGCCACCGGACAGTCGGACAAAAACATTCAGTACTTC.

The V and J genes are TRBV9 and TRBJ2-5, with 7 bases lining up with TRBD2. J gave up 5 bases and V 0 bases, and 4 bases lay outside the gene matches. Germline V CDR1 and CDR2: SGDLS, YYNGEE. The CDR3 covers 14 residues. The CDR3 coding sequence is TGTGCCAGCAGCGTAGGGGAGGGATGGGAGACCCAGTACTTC. Amino acids: CASSVGEGWETQYF.

This clone was recorded a few times. The gene calls are TRBV28 and TRBJ2-7; D gene unclear. CDR1 is MDHEN and CDR2 is SYDVKM in the germline V gene. V lost 4 bases to trimming and J lost 0 bases, with 16 bases between them. The length of the CDR3 is 16 residues. CDR3 in amino acids: CASSYELPRNSYEQYF. The DNA for the CDR3 is TGTGCCAGCAGTTATGAACTCCCCCGGAACTCCTACGAGCAGTACTTC.

The gene calls are TRBV11-2 and TRBJ2-7, with TRBD1 matching 9 bases. Trimming at V came to 5 bases and at J to 6 bases, leaving 2 bases not matched to a gene. CDR1 is SGHAT and CDR2 is FQNNGV in the germline V gene. The CDR3 is 12 residues long. DNA for the CDR3: TGTGCCAGCAGCACACAGGGGGCCGAGCAGTACTTC. Its translation is CASSTQGAEQYF.